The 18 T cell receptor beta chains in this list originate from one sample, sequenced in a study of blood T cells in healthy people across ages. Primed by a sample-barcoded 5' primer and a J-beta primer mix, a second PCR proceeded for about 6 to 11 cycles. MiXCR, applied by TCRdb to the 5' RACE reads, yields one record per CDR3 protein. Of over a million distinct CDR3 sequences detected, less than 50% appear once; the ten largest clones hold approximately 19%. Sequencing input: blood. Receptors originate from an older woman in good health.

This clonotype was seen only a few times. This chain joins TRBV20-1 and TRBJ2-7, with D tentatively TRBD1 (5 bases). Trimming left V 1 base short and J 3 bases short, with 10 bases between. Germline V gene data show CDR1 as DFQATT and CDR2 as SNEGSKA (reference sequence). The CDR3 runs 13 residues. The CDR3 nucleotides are TGCAGTGCTAGAGGGCTTACAGGCTACGAGCAGTACTTC. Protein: CSARGLTGYEQYF.

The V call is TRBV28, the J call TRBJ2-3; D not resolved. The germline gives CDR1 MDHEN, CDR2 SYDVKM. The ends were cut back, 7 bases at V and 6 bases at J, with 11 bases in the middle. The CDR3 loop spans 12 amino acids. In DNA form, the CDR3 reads TGTGCCAGCACCACCGACGTCGATACGCAGTATTTT. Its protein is CASTTDVDTQYF. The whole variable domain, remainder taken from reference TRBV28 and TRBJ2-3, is DVKVTQSSRYLVKRTGEKVFLECVQDMDHENMFWYRQDPGLGLRLIYFSYDVKMKEKGDIPEGYSVSREKKERFSLILESASTNQTSMYLCASTTDVDTQYFGPGTRLTVL.

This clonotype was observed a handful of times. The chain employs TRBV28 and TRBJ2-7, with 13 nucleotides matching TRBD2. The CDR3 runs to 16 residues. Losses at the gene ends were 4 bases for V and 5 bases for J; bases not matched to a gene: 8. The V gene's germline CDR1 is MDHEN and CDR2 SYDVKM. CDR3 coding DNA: TGTGCCAGCAGTTATCCGGGACTAGCGGGATATAACGAGCAGTACTTC. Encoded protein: CASSYPGLAGYNEQYF. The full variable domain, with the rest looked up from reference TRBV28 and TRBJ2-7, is DVKVTQSSRYLVKRTGEKVFLECVQDMDHENMFWYRQDPGLGLRLIYFSYDVKMKEKGDIPEGYSVSREKKERFSLILESASTNQTSMYLCASSYPGLAGYNEQYFGPGTRLTVT.

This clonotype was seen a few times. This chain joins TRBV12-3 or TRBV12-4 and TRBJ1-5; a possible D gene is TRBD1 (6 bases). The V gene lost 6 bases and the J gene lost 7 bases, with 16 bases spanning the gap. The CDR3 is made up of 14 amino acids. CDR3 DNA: TGTGCCAGCAGCTTACAGGGAACGGGGCAGCCCCAGCATTTT. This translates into CASSLQGTGQPQHF.

The CDR3 coding sequence is TGCGCCAGCAGCCAAACCCCTAGCGGGAGCACAGATACGCAGTATTTT. This encodes CASSQTPSGSTDTQYF. The rearrangement joins TRBV4-1 to TRBJ2-3, with 8 positions matching TRBD2. The CDR3 is 16 residues long. The V gene end was trimmed by 2 bases and the J gene end by 0 bases; junction bases not matched to a gene: 4. The germline CDR1 and CDR2 sequences are MGHRA and YSYEKL.

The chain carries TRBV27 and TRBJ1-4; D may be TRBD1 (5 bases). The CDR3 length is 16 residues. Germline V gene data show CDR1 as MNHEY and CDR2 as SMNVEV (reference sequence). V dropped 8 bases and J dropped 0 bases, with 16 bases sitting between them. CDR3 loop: CASGFGAVATNEKLFF. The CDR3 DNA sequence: TGTGCCAGCGGCTTCGGGGCCGTGGCAACTAATGAAAAACTGTTTTTT.

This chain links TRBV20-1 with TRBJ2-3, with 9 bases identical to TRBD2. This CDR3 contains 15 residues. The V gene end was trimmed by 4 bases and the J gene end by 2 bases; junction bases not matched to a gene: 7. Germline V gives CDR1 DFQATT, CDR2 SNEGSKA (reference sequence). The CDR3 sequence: CSATSLAGNTDTQYF. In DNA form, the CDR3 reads TGCAGTGCTACCTCACTAGCGGGCAACACAGATACGCAGTATTTT.

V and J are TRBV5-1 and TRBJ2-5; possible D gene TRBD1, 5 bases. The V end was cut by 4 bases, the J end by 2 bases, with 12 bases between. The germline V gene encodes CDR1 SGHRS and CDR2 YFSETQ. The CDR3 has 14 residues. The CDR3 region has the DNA TGCGCCAGCAGCGTGAAGCAGGGACAAGAGACCCAGTACTTC. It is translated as CASSVKQGQETQYF.

The CDR3 DNA follows: TGTGCCAGCAGTTATGGCGGGGGGGTGGTAGATACGCAGTATTTT. Protein sequence: CASSYGGGVVDTQYF. The chain links TRBV6-5 to TRBJ2-3; 9 bases are shared with TRBD2. The CDR3 is 15 amino acids. Trimming at V came to 3 bases and at J to 5 bases, leaving 6 bases not matched to a gene. Per the germline V gene, CDR1 is MNHEY and CDR2 is SVGAGI.

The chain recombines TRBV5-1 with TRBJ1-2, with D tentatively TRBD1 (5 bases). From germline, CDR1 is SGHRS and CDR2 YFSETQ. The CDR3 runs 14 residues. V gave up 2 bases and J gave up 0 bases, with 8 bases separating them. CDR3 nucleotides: TGCGCCAGCAGCTTTGGGGACTCTAACTATGGCTACACCTTC. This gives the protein CASSFGDSNYGYTF.

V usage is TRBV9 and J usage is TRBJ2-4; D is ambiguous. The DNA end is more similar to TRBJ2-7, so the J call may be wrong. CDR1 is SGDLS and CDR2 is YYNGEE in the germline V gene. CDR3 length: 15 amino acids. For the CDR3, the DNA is TGTGCCAGCAGCGTATCTGGCAGCCTACTAAGCGAGCAGTACTTC. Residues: CASSVSGSLLSEQYF.

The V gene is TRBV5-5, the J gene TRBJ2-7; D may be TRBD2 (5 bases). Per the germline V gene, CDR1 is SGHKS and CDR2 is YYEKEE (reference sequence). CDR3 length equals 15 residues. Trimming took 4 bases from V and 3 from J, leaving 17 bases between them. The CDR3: CASSLDWSVHYEQYF. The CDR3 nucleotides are TGTGCCAGCAGCCTGGACTGGAGCGTCCACTACGAGCAGTACTTC.

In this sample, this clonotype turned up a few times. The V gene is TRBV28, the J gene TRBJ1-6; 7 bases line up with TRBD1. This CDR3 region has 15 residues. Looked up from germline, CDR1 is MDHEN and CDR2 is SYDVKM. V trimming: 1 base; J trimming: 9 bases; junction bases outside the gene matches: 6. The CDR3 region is CASSLLGGGGSPLHF. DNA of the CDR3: TGTGCCAGCAGTTTATTAGGGGGCGGGGGTTCACCCCTCCACTTT.

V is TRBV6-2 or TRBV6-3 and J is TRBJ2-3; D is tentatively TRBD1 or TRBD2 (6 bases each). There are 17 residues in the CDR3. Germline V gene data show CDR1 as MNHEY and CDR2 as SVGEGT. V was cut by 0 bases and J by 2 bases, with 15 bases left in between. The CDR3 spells CASSYSMGGPNTDTQYF. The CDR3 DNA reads TGTGCCAGCAGTTACTCAATGGGGGGCCCGAACACAGATACGCAGTATTTT.

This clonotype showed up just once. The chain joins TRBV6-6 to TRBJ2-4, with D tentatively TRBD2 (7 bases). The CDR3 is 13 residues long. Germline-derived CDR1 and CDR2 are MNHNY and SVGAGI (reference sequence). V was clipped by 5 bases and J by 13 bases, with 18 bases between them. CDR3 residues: CASSPRGLNEQYF. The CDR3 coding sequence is TGTGCCAGCAGTCCCAGGGGACTAAATGAGCAGTACTTC.

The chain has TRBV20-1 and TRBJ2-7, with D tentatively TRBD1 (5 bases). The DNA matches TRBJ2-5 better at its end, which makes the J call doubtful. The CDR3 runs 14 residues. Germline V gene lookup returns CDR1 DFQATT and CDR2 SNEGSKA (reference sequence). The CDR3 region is CSALLIDSRETQYF. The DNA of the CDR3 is TGCAGTGCCCTATTAATCGACAGTCGGGAGACCCAGTACTTC.

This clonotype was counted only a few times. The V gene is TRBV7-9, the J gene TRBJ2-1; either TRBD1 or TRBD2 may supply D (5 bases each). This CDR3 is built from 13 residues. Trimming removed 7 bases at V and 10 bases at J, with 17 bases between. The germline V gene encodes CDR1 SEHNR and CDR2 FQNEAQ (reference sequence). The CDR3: CASNVGETGEQFF. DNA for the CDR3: TGTGCCAGCAATGTAGGGGAGACCGGCGAGCAGTTCTTC.

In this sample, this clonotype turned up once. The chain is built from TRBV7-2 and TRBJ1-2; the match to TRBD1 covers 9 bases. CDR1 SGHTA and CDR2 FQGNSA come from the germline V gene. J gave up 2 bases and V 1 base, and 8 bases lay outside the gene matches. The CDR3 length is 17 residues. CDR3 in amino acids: CASSLVTGQGSNYGYTF. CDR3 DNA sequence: TGTGCCAGCAGCTTAGTTACGGGACAGGGATCCAACTATGGCTACACCTTC.